This TCR beta chain was sequenced for a study of OX40 agonist ivuxolimab in advanced cancers. CDR3 length: 16 amino acids. Germline assignment: CDR1 SGHTA and CDR2 FQGTGA. Trimming shortened V by 3 bases and J by 4 bases, and 13 bases separated the two germline ends. Study-wide results and limits: Doses of 0.1 to 3.0 mg/kg were accompanied by clonal expansion of CD4+ and CD8+ blood T cells by week 6. The antigen specificity of the peripheral T cells (those that were expanded) was not determined.

Only in-frame clones appear in the TCRdb table, and some are missing; sequencing was by immunoSEQ multiplex PCR. The table includes about 45,000 clones, approximately 91% detected once. This clone was seen only once. Its antigen is undetermined. Sequencing was performed on CD4+ or CD8+ T cells sorted from blood, taken in a trial of the OX40 agonist ivuxolimab. This chain uses TRBV7-3 with TRBJ2-6; tentative D call: TRBD1 (6 bases). The receptor was derived from an adult with an advanced solid tumor such as melanoma, head and neck, liver or kidney cancer. For the CDR3, the DNA is TGTGCCAGCAGCTTGACAGGTCCCCCGGGGGCCAACGTCCTGACTTTC. This sequence encodes CASSLTGPPGANVLTF.